The source of this T cell receptor beta chain is a study of T cells in Graves' hyperthyroidism and ophthalmopathy. Study-wide points: Most thyroid clonotypes that were expanded above 0.001 also turned up in blood.

To note about this clonotype: Its antigen remains unidentified.

The TCR beta CDR3 regions underwent amplification using RNA transcripts as the source. With the HTBI primer set, the TCR CDR3 went through a first round of RT-PCR. Each CDR3 protein is one row after TCRdb ran MiXCR on the multiplex PCR reads. The repertoire holds around 250,000 distinct CDR3 sequences, with roughly 22% as singletons. The source of this sequence is a woman aged 40 to 49 with Graves' ophthalmopathy. The specimen was blood.

The DNA of the CDR3 is TGTGCCAGCAGATTCACCTCTAGCGGGAGGGCGAACACCGGGGAGCTGTTTTTT. Protein product: CASRFTSSGRANTGELFF. The chain uses TRBV12-3 or TRBV12-4 and TRBJ2-2; 12 nucleotides align to TRBD2. The CDR3 spans 18 residues. V shed 6 bases, J shed 0 bases, and the junction held 8 bases outside the gene matches.